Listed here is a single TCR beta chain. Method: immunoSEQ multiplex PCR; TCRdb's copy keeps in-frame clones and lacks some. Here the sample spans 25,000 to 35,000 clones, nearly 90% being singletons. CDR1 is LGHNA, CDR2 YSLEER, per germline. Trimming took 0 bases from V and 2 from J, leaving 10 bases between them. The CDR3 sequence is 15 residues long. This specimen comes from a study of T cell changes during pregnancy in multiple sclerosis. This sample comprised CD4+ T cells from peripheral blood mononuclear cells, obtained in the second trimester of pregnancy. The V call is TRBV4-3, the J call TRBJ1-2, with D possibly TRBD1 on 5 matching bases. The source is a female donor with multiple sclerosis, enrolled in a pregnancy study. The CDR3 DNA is TGCGCCAGCAGCCAAGAAGGGCAGGGCAACTATGGCTACACCTTC. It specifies CASSQEGQGNYGYTF.